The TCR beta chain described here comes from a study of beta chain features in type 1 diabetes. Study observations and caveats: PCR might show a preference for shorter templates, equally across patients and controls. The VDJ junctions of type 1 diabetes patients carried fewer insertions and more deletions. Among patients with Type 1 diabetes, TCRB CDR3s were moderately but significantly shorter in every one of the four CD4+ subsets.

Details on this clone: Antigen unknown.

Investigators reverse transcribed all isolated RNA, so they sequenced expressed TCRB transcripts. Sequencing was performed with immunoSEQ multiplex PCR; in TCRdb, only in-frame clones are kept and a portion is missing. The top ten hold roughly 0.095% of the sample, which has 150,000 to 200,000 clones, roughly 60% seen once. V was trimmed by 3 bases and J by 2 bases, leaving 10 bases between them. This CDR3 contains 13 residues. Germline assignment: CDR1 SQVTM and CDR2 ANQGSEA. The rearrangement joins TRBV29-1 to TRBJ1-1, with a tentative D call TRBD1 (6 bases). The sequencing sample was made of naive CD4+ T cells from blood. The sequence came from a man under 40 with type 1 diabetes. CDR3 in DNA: TGCAGCGTTGATACCAGGGGAAACACTGAAGCTTTCTTT. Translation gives CSVDTRGNTEAFF. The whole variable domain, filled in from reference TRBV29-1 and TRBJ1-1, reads SAVISQKPSRDICQRGTSLTIQCQVDSQVTMMFWYRQQPGQSLTLIATANQGSEATYESGFVIDKFPISRPNLTFSTLTVSNMSPEDSSIYLCSVDTRGNTEAFFGQGTRLTVV.